Each of the 5 T cell receptor beta chains below was sequenced from the same sample in a study of blood T cell repertoires in COVID-19. Method: immunoSEQ multiplex PCR; TCRdb's copy keeps in-frame clones and lacks some. The profile shows over 200,000 clones, around nine tenths of them singletons. Source material: peripheral blood. These receptors were collected from a woman aged 55 to 70 with acute or convalescent COVID-19.

This chain connects TRBV7-6 to TRBJ2-7, with 7 bases matching TRBD1. V trimming: 6 bases; J trimming: 2 bases; junction bases outside the gene matches: 4. Germline V gene lookup returns CDR1 SGHVS and CDR2 FNYEAQ. This CDR3 is built from 13 residues. CDR3 protein: CASSTGTAYEQYF. CDR3 nucleotides: TGTGCCAGCAGTACCGGGACAGCCTACGAGCAGTACTTC.

The chain joins TRBV28 to TRBJ1-2, with a weak D call TRBD1 (5 bases). V dropped 7 bases and J dropped 4 bases, with 19 bases sitting between them. In germline, CDR1 is MDHEN, CDR2 SYDVKM. The CDR3 totals 15 residues. The chain's CDR3 is CASNSFGGTAYGYTF. The CDR3 DNA sequence: TGTGCCAGCAATTCCTTCGGTGGGACTGCCTATGGCTACACCTTC.

V and J are TRBV28 and TRBJ2-7, with unresolved D. Trimming removed 8 bases at V and 4 bases at J, with 9 bases between. CDR3 size: 11 residues. Germline V CDR1 and CDR2: MDHEN, SYDVKM. The CDR3 region has the DNA TGTGCCAGCCGGAGCAAGTACGAGCAGTACTTC. Translation: CASRSKYEQYF.

This sequence joins TRBV28 and TRBJ1-1; D remains unclear. Trimming pared 10 bases from V and 0 bases from J, leaving 12 bases between. The CDR3 is 13 residues long. The germline gives CDR1 MDHEN, CDR2 SYDVKM. The CDR3 is CATLRLMNTEAFF. The CDR3 nucleotides are TGTGCCACCCTCAGATTGATGAACACTGAAGCTTTCTTT.

The genes are TRBV6-2 or TRBV6-3 and TRBJ2-1; D might be TRBD2 (6 bases). The CDR3 spans 13 residues. The germline gives CDR1 MNHEY, CDR2 SVGEGT. The ends were cut back, 2 bases at V and 12 bases at J, with 14 bases in the middle. The CDR3 DNA follows: TGTGCCAGCAGTTACCAGGACCTTAGCGGGCAGTTCTTC. Its protein product is CASSYQDLSGQFF.